This T cell receptor (beta chain) was identified in a study of T cell responses to AZD1222 COVID-19 vaccine. Study-level points and caveats: CD4 TCRs associated with vaccination spanned spike, dominating at 160-218 and 743-854. Recipients of AZD1222 seropositive at baseline numbered only 5 to 7.

The CDR3 has 16 amino acids. Per germline, CDR1 MNHEY and CDR2 SVGEGT. J lost 1 base, V lost 5 bases, and 5 bases had no gene match. Note on this clone: Its target is unknown.

Profiled with immunoSEQ multiplex PCR; TCRdb holds only in-frame clones, not every one. Among around 76,000 clones listed, about 83% were seen once. Material: peripheral blood, obtained on day 0 of AZD1222 vaccination. The chain employs TRBV6-2 or TRBV6-3 and TRBJ2-7; 13 nucleotides agree with TRBD2. The TCR comes from an adult in good health. The chain's CDR3 is CASSPRGLAGSYEQYF. CDR3 DNA: TGTGCCAGCAGTCCCAGGGGACTAGCGGGGTCCTACGAGCAGTACTTC.